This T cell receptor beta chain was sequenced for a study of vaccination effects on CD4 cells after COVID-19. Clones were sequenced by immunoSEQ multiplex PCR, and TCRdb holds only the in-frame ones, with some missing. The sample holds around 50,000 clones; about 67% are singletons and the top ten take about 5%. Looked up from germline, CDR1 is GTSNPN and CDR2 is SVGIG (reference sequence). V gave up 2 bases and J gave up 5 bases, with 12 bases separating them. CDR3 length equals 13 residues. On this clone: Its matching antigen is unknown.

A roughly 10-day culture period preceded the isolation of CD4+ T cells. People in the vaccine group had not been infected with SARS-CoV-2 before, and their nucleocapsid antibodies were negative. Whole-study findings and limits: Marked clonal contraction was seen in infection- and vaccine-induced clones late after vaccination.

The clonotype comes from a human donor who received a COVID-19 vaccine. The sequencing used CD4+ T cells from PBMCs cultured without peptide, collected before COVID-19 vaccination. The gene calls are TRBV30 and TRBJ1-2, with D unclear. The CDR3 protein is CAWSSLPGYGYTF. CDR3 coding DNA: TGTGCCTGGAGTTCCCTCCCTGGGTATGGCTACACCTTC.